Listed here are 14 T cell receptor beta chains from one sample, sequenced in a study of blood T cell repertoires in COVID-19. The table came from immunoSEQ multiplex PCR; TCRdb's copy has only in-frame clones and leaves some out. The table has over 9,500 clones, approximately 91% seen once. The sequenced sample was peripheral blood. These receptors originate from a woman aged 55-70 years with active COVID-19.

V gene TRBV3-1 (or the pseudogene TRBV3-2) combines with J gene TRBJ1-2, with 12 positions matching TRBD1. Germline-derived CDR1 and CDR2 are LGHDT and YNNKEL (reference sequence). V was clipped by 0 bases and J by 6 bases; unmatched bases: 5. This CDR3 has 16 amino acids. The CDR3 sequence: CASSQDQGQGADGYTF. DNA for the CDR3: TGTGCCAGCAGCCAAGATCAGGGACAGGGGGCAGATGGCTACACCTTC.

The genes are TRBV2 and TRBJ2-5; no firm D call. Germline V gene lookup returns CDR1 SNHLY and CDR2 FYNNEI. Trimming pared 2 bases from V and 7 bases from J, leaving 8 bases between. CDR3 length: 12 amino acids. CDR3 residues: CASSEYLRTQYF. The CDR3 bases are TGTGCCAGCAGTGAATACCTTAGGACCCAGTACTTC.

The genes are TRBV28 and TRBJ2-5; 8 nucleotides match TRBD2. From germline, CDR1 is MDHEN and CDR2 SYDVKM. The V and J ends lost 6 bases and 4 bases, in that order; junction bases with no gene match: 4. The length of the CDR3 is 13 residues. The CDR3 loop is CASSPGGGETQYF. The CDR3 DNA reads TGTGCCAGCAGCCCCGGGGGGGGAGAGACCCAGTACTTC.

The chain is built from TRBV2 and TRBJ2-4; 9 nucleotides match TRBD2. Germline CDR1 reads SNHLY; CDR2 reads FYNNEI. The CDR3 spans 16 residues. V trimming: 6 bases; J trimming: 1 base; junction bases outside the gene matches: 7. CDR3 nucleotide sequence: TGTGCCAGCAGGGATTGGACTAGCGTGGCCAAAAACATTCAGTACTTC. Translated, it gives CASRDWTSVAKNIQYF.

The chain employs TRBV19 and TRBJ1-2, with 7 bases fitting TRBD1. The germline V gene has CDR1 LNHDA and CDR2 SQIVND (reference sequence). The junction had 1 base not matched to a gene; V was cut back by 5 bases and J by 4 bases. This CDR3 region has 12 residues. The CDR3, as DNA: TGTGCCAGTAGTTGGACAGGCTATGGCTACACCTTC. Amino acids: CASSWTGYGYTF.

CDR3 nucleotides: TGTGCCAGCAGCTTAGGTACAGCGGGAACTCCAAATTACGAGCAGTACTTC. It encodes CASSLGTAGTPNYEQYF. The chain employs TRBV7-8 and TRBJ2-7; TRBD2 matches at 7 bases. CDR1 and CDR2 from the germline V gene are SGHVS and FQNEAQ. V dropped 1 base and J dropped 4; count of bases not matched to a gene: 13. The CDR3 contains 17 residues. The full variable domain, completed using reference TRBV7-8 and TRBJ2-7, is GAGVSQSPRYKVAKRGQDVALRCDPISGHVSLFWYQQALGQGPEFLTYFQNEAQLDKSGLPSDRFFAERPEGSVSTLKIQRTQQEDSAVYLCASSLGTAGTPNYEQYFGPGTRLTVT.

The V call is TRBV21-1, the J call TRBJ2-7; the table names TRBD1, a call not compared with the DNA. TRBV21-1 is described as a pseudogene. The CDR3 sequence is 15 residues long. CDR3 sequence reads: CASSCRDRAGDEQYV. DNA for the CDR3: TGTGCCAGCAGCTGCCGGGACAGGGCCGGCGACGAGCAGTACGTC.

The CDR3 spells CASSLGRQGGNTIYF. For the CDR3, the DNA is TGCGCCAGCAGCTTGGGGAGACAGGGGGGAAACACCATATATTTT. The chain is built from TRBV5-1 and TRBJ1-3; 8 nucleotides align to TRBD1. Trimming removed 0 bases from V and 4 bases from J; junction bases left unmatched: 3. The CDR3 spans 15 residues. Germline V CDR1 and CDR2: SGHRS, YFSETQ.

The chain has TRBV5-1 and TRBJ2-3; 12 bases line up with TRBD2. The CDR3 is 16 residues long. V lost 1 base, J lost 4 bases, and 4 bases stayed unmatched. Germline V lookup: CDR1 SGHRS, CDR2 YFSETQ. CDR3 nucleotide sequence: TGCGCCAGCAGCTTGATGACTAGCGGGAGCCCAGATACGCAGTATTTT. It yields the protein CASSLMTSGSPDTQYF.

The chain joins TRBV4-2 to TRBJ2-3, with 7 positions matching TRBD2. CDR3 length equals 17 residues. The V gene's germline CDR1 is LGHNA and CDR2 YNFKEQ. J lost 2 bases, V lost 4 bases, and 12 bases had no gene match. Written as DNA, the CDR3 is TGTGCCAGCAGCCCCCGATCGGGGGGTCGAACCACAGATACGCAGTATTTT. This sequence encodes CASSPRSGGRTTDTQYF.

As regards this clone: Germline is not matched at one junction end, which may reflect a read error. The V and J genes are TRBV9 and TRBJ2-7, with 8 nucleotides matching TRBD2. Germline CDR1 reads SGDLS; CDR2 reads YYNGEE. The CDR3 loop spans 13 amino acids. The CDR3 loop is CASSADPGEREIF. CDR3 nucleotides: TGTGCCAGCAGCGCAGACCCCGGGGAGCGGGAGATCTTC.

The chain combines TRBV18 with TRBJ2-3; D perhaps matches TRBD1 (5 bases). The CDR3 is 17 amino acids. CDR1 and CDR2 from the germline V gene are KGHSH and LQKENI. V was cut by 0 bases and J by 2 bases, with 15 bases left in between. In nucleotides, the CDR3 is TGTGCCAGCTCACCACCGGAACAGGCGAAAGACACAGATACGCAGTATTTT. Translation gives CASSPPEQAKDTDTQYF.

V is TRBV3-1 (or the pseudogene TRBV3-2) and J is TRBJ2-3, with D perhaps TRBD1 (5 bases). The CDR3 contains 14 residues. The V end lost 3 bases, the J end lost 6 bases, and 13 bases lay between the germline ends. Germline V lookup: CDR1 LGHDT, CDR2 YNNKEL (reference sequence). DNA of the CDR3: TGTGCCAGCAGCCAGCCCACAGGTTATGATACGCAGTATTTT. Translation gives CASSQPTGYDTQYF.

The rearrangement joins TRBV4-1 to TRBJ2-2, with 10 nucleotides matching TRBD2. Trimming removed 1 base from V and 6 bases from J; junction bases left unmatched: 5. Germline values: CDR1 MGHRA, CDR2 YSYEKL. The CDR3 runs to 16 residues. The chain's CDR3 is CASSQAQREGPGELFF. The CDR3, as DNA: TGCGCCAGCAGCCAAGCCCAGCGGGAGGGCCCCGGGGAGCTGTTTTTT.